This TCR beta chain was observed in a study of T cells in tumors after PD-1 blockade. Across the whole study: During anti-PD-1 treatment, some patients continued daily vismodegib 150 mg.

Trimming cost V 3 bases and J 7 bases, with 15 bases left between them. Germline V gene data show CDR1 as DFQATT and CDR2 as SNEGSKA (reference sequence). The CDR3 extends over 13 amino acids. Sequencing used immunoSEQ multiplex PCR; TCRdb keeps in-frame clones, though not all of them. The data hold just under 65,000 clones, with 74% observed a single time. The source material was PBMCs, sampled after anti-PD-1 treatment. The TCR originated in a human donor with basal cell carcinoma. This rearrangement joins TRBV20-1 to TRBJ1-1; no clear D. This CDR3 reads CSASIRPGGEAFF. In nucleotides, the CDR3 is TGCAGTGCTAGTATAAGGCCAGGCGGTGAAGCTTTCTTT.